This T cell receptor (beta chain) was documented in a study of Ad26.COV2.S vaccination and SARS-CoV-2 variants. Notes on the study in general: Researchers reported similar non-spike TCR breadth in vaccine and placebo recipients.

Germline V lookup: CDR1 MNHEY, CDR2 SVGAGI. V was shortened by 6 bases and J by 7 bases, with 16 bases between the two germline ends. This CDR3 is built from 15 residues. Documented treatment: around 19 received Ad26.COV2.S at low or high dose, single or two shots; several received placebo; per-sample allocation not given. Samples came from day 63 after the first vaccine or placebo injection. As regards this clone: Antigen unknown.

Generated by immunoSEQ multiplex PCR, the TCRdb table keeps only in-frame clones and is missing some. This table holds hundreds of thousands of clones, roughly nine tenths found once. The starting material was peripheral blood, obtained in a trial of Ad26.COV2.S vaccine versus placebo. The receptor comes from a person between 18 and 59 years old who received the Ad26.COV2.S COVID-19 vaccine or a placebo. This sequence joins TRBV6-5 and TRBJ1-6, with TRBD1 as a possible D gene (5 bases). The CDR3 is CASSRRDWQNSPLHF. CDR3 nucleotide sequence: TGTGCCAGCAGCAGGCGGGACTGGCAAAATTCACCCCTCCACTTT.